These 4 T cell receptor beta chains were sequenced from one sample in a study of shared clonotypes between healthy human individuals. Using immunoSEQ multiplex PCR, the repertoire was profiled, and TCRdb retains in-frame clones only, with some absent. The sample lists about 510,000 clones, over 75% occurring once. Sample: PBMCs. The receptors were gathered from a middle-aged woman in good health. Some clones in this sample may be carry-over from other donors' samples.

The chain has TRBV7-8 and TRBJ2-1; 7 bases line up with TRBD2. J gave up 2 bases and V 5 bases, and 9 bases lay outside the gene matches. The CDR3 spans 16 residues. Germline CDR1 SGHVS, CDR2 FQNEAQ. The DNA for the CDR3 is TGTGCCAGCAGCCGCCCAGGGCTAGCGGCCTACAATGAGCAGTTCTTC. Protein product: CASSRPGLAAYNEQFF.

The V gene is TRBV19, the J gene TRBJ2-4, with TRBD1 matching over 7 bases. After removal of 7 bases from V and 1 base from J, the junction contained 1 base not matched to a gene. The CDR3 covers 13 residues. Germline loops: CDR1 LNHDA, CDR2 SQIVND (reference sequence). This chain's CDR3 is CASKDRAKNIQYF. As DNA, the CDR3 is TGTGCCAGTAAGGACAGGGCCAAAAACATTCAGTACTTC. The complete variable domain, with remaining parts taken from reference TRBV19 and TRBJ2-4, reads DGGITQSPKYLFRKEGQNVTLSCEQNLNHDAMYWYRQDPGQGLRLIYYSQIVNDFQKGDIAEGYSVSREKKESFPLTVTSAQKNPTAFYLCASKDRAKNIQYFGAGTRLSVL.

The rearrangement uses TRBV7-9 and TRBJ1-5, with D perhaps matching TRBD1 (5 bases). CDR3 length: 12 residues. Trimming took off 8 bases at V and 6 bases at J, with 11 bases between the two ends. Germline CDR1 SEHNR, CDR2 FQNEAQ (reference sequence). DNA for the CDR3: TGTGCCAGCTCAGACGGGGGTCAGCCCCAGCATTTT. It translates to CASSDGGQPQHF.

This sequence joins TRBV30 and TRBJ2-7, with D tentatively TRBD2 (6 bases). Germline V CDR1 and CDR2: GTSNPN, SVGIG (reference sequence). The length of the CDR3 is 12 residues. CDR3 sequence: CAGGRFSYEQYF. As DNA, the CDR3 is TGTGCGGGGGGAAGGTTTTCCTACGAGCAGTACTTC.